Listed here are 27 T cell receptor beta chains from one sample, sequenced in a study of OX40 agonist ivuxolimab in advanced cancers. Using immunoSEQ multiplex PCR, the repertoire was profiled, and TCRdb retains in-frame clones only, with some absent. The sample carries fewer than 85,000 clones, 65% to 85% recorded once. The sequencing used CD4+ or CD8+ T cells sorted from blood, collected in a trial of the OX40 agonist ivuxolimab. Receptor source: an adult with an advanced solid tumor such as melanoma, head and neck, liver or kidney cancer.

This clone was seen at least ten times. This chain uses TRBV18 with TRBJ1-3; D gene uncertain. The CDR3 length is 15 residues. Germline V CDR1 and CDR2: KGHSH, LQKENI. V was pared by 3 bases and J by 0 bases, with 9 bases between. In nucleotides, the CDR3 is TGTGCCAGCTCACCGGGCGTGGGCTCTGGAAACACCATATATTTT. Its protein product is CASSPGVGSGNTIYF.

In regard to this clone: Other nucleotide sequences in the sample specify the same CDR3. The chain uses TRBV4-2 and TRBJ2-1; D might be TRBD2 (6 bases). The germline V gene encodes CDR1 LGHNA and CDR2 YNFKEQ. The CDR3 covers 15 residues. V dropped 1 base and J dropped 0 bases, with 7 bases sitting between them. The CDR3 sequence is CASSQVGGSYNEQFF. As DNA, the CDR3 is TGTGCCAGCAGCCAAGTGGGGGGCTCCTACAATGAGCAGTTCTTC.

V gene TRBV5-1 combines with J gene TRBJ1-3, with TRBD1 identical over 10 bases. The CDR3 consists of 15 residues. Germline trimming cut 5 bases from V and 3 bases from J; bases unmatched to any gene: 5. Looked up from germline, CDR1 is SGHRS and CDR2 is YFSETQ. CDR3 DNA: TGCGCCAGCAGTCGTGACAGGGGGCTTGGAAACACCATATATTTT. Translated: CASSRDRGLGNTIYF.

This clone was seen a few times. This chain links TRBV4-2 with TRBJ2-1; 14 positions agree with TRBD2. Germline V gene lookup returns CDR1 LGHNA and CDR2 YNFKEQ. Trimming removed 3 bases from V and 9 bases from J; junction bases left unmatched: 4. The CDR3 length is 15 residues. CDR3 DNA: TGTGCCAGCAGCCAGACTAGCGGGAGGGGGAGTGAGCAGTTCTTC. Its protein product is CASSQTSGRGSEQFF.

The chain employs TRBV28 and TRBJ2-4; TRBD2 matches 14 bases. The CDR3 has 19 residues. Looked up from germline, CDR1 is MDHEN and CDR2 is SYDVKM. V trimming: 4 bases; J trimming: 0 bases; junction bases outside the gene matches: 8. CDR3 sequence: CASSSGLAGGLLAKNIQYF. The CDR3 coding sequence is TGTGCCAGCAGTTCCGGACTAGCGGGGGGCCTGTTAGCCAAAAACATTCAGTACTTC.

V and J are TRBV5-4 and TRBJ1-5, with D hard to call. This CDR3 spans 16 amino acids. CDR1 is SGHNT, CDR2 YYREEE, per germline (reference sequence). V lost 4 bases and J 4 bases, leaving 18 bases between the germline ends. CDR3 nucleotide sequence: TGTGCCAGCAGCCGGTCACTGGGCAGCCAAAATCAGCCCCAGCATTTT. It encodes CASSRSLGSQNQPQHF.

The J gene is TRBJ2-3, the V gene TRBV19; D is undetermined. CDR3 length: 14 residues. V lost 1 base and J 2 bases, leaving 7 bases between the germline ends. Germline lookup yields CDR1 LNHDA and CDR2 SQIVND (reference sequence). This chain's CDR3 is CASSIGQTTDTQYF. The CDR3 DNA reads TGTGCCAGTAGTATAGGGCAGACCACAGATACGCAGTATTTT.

The genes are TRBV27 and TRBJ1-2; 7 positions match TRBD1. CDR1 is MNHEY and CDR2 is SMNVEV in the germline V gene (reference sequence). The CDR3 spans 18 residues. J lost 4 bases, V lost 0 bases, and 14 bases had no gene match. The CDR3 loop is CASSLSLPGQHSSYGYTF. The CDR3 nucleotides read TGTGCCAGCAGTTTATCCCTGCCGGGACAGCATTCTTCCTATGGCTACACCTTC.

The rearrangement uses TRBV18 and TRBJ2-6, with D unresolved. With 1 base removed from V and 0 bases from J, the gap between germline ends came to 4 bases. The germline V gene has CDR1 KGHSH and CDR2 LQKENI. This CDR3 is 15 amino acids long. The CDR3 nucleotides read TGTGCCAGCTCACCACAGAGCTCTGGGGCCAACGTCCTGACTTTC. Residues: CASSPQSSGANVLTF.

V is TRBV5-1 and J is TRBJ1-2; perhaps TRBD1 as D (5 bases). Germline CDR1 reads SGHRS; CDR2 reads YFSETQ. This CDR3 has 16 amino acids. Trimming left V 0 bases short and J 5 bases short, with 17 bases between. CDR3 region: CASSLEGTALGYGYTF. The CDR3 DNA sequence: TGCGCCAGCAGCTTGGAAGGGACCGCCCTCGGATATGGCTACACCTTC.

The chain carries TRBV7-2 and TRBJ1-3; D not certain. This CDR3 is 16 amino acids long. Trimming cost V 3 bases and J 0 bases, with 12 bases left between them. CDR1 is SGHTA and CDR2 is FQGNSA in the germline V gene. DNA of the CDR3: TGTGCCAGCAGCTTCACAGCCTCCGGCTCTGGAAACACCATATATTTT. This translates into CASSFTASGSGNTIYF.

V is TRBV19 and J is TRBJ1-4; TRBD1 is a possible D gene (5 bases). CDR1 and CDR2 (germline): LNHDA, SQIVND (reference sequence). Trimming removed 6 bases from V and 0 bases from J, with 14 bases in between. CDR3 length: 16 amino acids. CDR3 DNA sequence: TGTGCCAGTAGGTCCGGGACGGCTGCAACTAATGAAAAACTGTTTTTT. Translation: CASRSGTAATNEKLFF.

This chain connects TRBV29-1 to TRBJ2-3; 8 nucleotides line up with TRBD1. The germline V gene encodes CDR1 SQVTM and CDR2 ANQGSEA. The CDR3 consists of 14 residues. V lost 7 bases to trimming and J lost 3 bases; unmatched junction nucleotides: 9. For the CDR3, the DNA is TGCAGCGCTCTTGGACAGGGTAGGACAGATACGCAGTATTTT. Translation: CSALGQGRTDTQYF.

The chain couples TRBV29-1 to TRBJ1-1; no firm D call. The germline gives CDR1 SQVTM, CDR2 ANQGSEA. The CDR3 sequence is 16 residues long. Trimming shortened V by 5 bases and J by 0 bases, and 19 bases separated the two germline ends. The CDR3 spells CSVRLGGFSMNTEAFF. CDR3 sequence (DNA): TGCAGCGTTCGGTTGGGAGGTTTCTCCATGAACACTGAAGCTTTCTTT.

This clone has only a few counts. The CDR3 sequence: CASSYRGASDTQYF. The CDR3 DNA sequence: TGTGCCAGCAGCTACAGGGGGGCGTCCGATACGCAGTATTTT. J is TRBJ2-3 and V is TRBV5-4; 8 bases are shared with TRBD1. The CDR3 has 14 residues. V lost 3 bases, J lost 6 bases, and 6 bases stayed unmatched. Germline V lookup: CDR1 SGHNT, CDR2 YYREEE (reference sequence).

DNA of the CDR3: TGTGCCAGCAGCCCCTTCGGGGGCTACGAGCAGTACGTC. This encodes CASSPFGGYEQYV. The chain combines TRBV11-2 with TRBJ2-7; a possible D gene is TRBD2 (6 bases). This CDR3 region has 13 residues. Trimming removed 5 bases from V and 3 bases from J, with 11 bases in between. The germline V gene encodes CDR1 SGHAT and CDR2 FQNNGV.

This chain links TRBV5-6 with TRBJ1-5, with 12 bases fitting TRBD1. This CDR3 region has 16 residues. CDR1 and CDR2 (germline): SGHDT, YYEEEE. The J segment lost 5 bases and the V segment lost 2 bases, leaving 5 bases of the junction unmatched. The CDR3 protein is CASSFGTGGGYQPQHF. The CDR3 coding sequence is TGTGCCAGCAGCTTCGGGACAGGGGGCGGGTATCAGCCCCAGCATTTT.

The V call is TRBV5-6, the J call TRBJ2-6; 9 nucleotides align to TRBD2. The trim removed 2 bases at V and 0 bases at J, leaving 3 bases unmatched. Germline CDR1 SGHDT, CDR2 YYEEEE. CDR3 length equals 17 residues. The DNA of the CDR3 is TGTGCCAGCAGCTTACTAGCGGGCAGCTCTGGGGCCAACGTCCTGACTTTC. Translating gives CASSLLAGSSGANVLTF.

The J gene is TRBJ2-5, the V gene TRBV6-6; no reliable D call. The J call may be incorrect, as the DNA end agrees better with TRBJ2-7. The CDR3 length is 14 residues. The germline V gene has CDR1 MNHNY and CDR2 SVGAGI (reference sequence). In DNA, the CDR3 is TGTGCCAGCAGTTACGGGGAACTTTCCTACGAGCAGTACTTC. Translation: CASSYGELSYEQYF.

The rearrangement uses TRBV6-5 and TRBJ2-3, with D hard to call. Germline V gives CDR1 MNHEY, CDR2 SVGAGI. CDR3 length: 14 residues. V lost 6 bases, J lost 0 bases, and 10 bases lay in between. As DNA, the CDR3 is TGTGCCAGCAGGCGGACCCGGAGCACAGATACGCAGTATTTT. It encodes CASRRTRSTDTQYF.

The chain uses TRBV5-1 and TRBJ2-5; TRBD2 matches at 9 bases. V dropped 0 bases and J dropped 5; count of bases not matched to a gene: 8. CDR3 length equals 16 residues. CDR1 and CDR2 from the germline V gene are SGHRS and YFSETQ. The CDR3, as DNA: TGCGCCAGCAGCTTGGACTCGACTAGCGGAGGGGAGACCCAGTACTTC. This codes for CASSLDSTSGGETQYF.

Regarding this clone: Other DNA sequences within the sample encode an identical CDR3. The chain combines TRBV19 with TRBJ1-2; the match to TRBD1 covers 10 bases. The CDR3 covers 14 residues. V shed 4 bases and J 6 bases; nucleotides not matched to a gene: 5. Germline values: CDR1 LNHDA, CDR2 SQIVND (reference sequence). In DNA, the CDR3 is TGTGCCAGTAGTAGAGGACAGGGGGGGCATGGCTACACCTTC. This translates into CASSRGQGGHGYTF.

This clone occurred a few times. J is TRBJ2-5 and V is TRBV7-2, with TRBD2 matching over 11 bases. Germline CDR1 SGHTA, CDR2 FQGNSA. The CDR3 extends over 16 amino acids. V lost 3 bases and J lost 5; bases outside the gene matches: 8. The CDR3 region is CASSFLSGGAGETQYF. In DNA, the CDR3 is TGTGCCAGCAGCTTTCTTAGCGGGGGGGCCGGTGAGACCCAGTACTTC.

In this sample, this clone turned up a few times. This chain links TRBV5-4 with TRBJ2-2; 7 bases align to TRBD2. This CDR3 is 17 amino acids long. The V gene end was trimmed by 5 bases and the J gene end by 4 bases; junction bases not matched to a gene: 14. Per germline, CDR1 SGHNT and CDR2 YYREEE (reference sequence). Here the CDR3 DNA reads TGTGCCAGCAGGCGCCGAGTTGGGGGGGTAGGCACCGGGGAGCTGTTTTTT. It is translated as CASRRRVGGVGTGELFF.

With regard to this clone: Other DNA sequences from this sample encode an identical CDR3 as well. The chain has TRBV28 and TRBJ2-3; the match to TRBD1 covers 9 bases. V shed 5 bases and J 1 base; nucleotides not matched to a gene: 4. The germline CDR1 and CDR2 sequences are MDHEN and SYDVKM. The CDR3 totals 15 residues. CDR3 nucleotide sequence: TGTGCCAGCAGTCCGGGACAGGGTGGCACAGATACGCAGTATTTT. Its protein is CASSPGQGGTDTQYF.

This rearrangement joins TRBV18 to TRBJ2-7; possible D gene TRBD1, 6 bases. In germline, CDR1 is KGHSH, CDR2 LQKENI. Trimming pared 3 bases from V and 5 bases from J, leaving 20 bases between. CDR3 length: 16 amino acids. DNA of the CDR3: TGTGCCAGCTCACCGGTAGAGGGGGACAAGCTGGACGAGCAGTACGTC. It encodes CASSPVEGDKLDEQYV.

The chain couples TRBV6-1 to TRBJ2-7; possibly TRBD1 for D (6 bases). This CDR3 has 14 residues. Germline V CDR1 and CDR2: MNHNS, SASEGT. Trimming removed 6 bases from V and 1 base from J, with 13 bases in between. As DNA, the CDR3 is TGTGCCAGCAGGTGGACAGAACTTTCCTACGAGCAGTACGTC. It yields the protein CASRWTELSYEQYV.